These 11 T cell receptor beta chains came from one sample sequenced in a study of T cells in Graves' hyperthyroidism and ophthalmopathy. RNA transcripts provided the source from which TCR beta CDR3 regions were amplified. Primed by the HTBI set, a first-round RT-PCR was run on the TCR CDR3. In TCRdb, the multiplex PCR reads were re-called with MiXCR into one record per CDR3 protein. The repertoire includes about 740,000 distinct CDR3 sequences, 14% of them detected once, and around 9.6% sits in the top ten. Sequencing input: blood. The receptors here all came from a woman younger than 30 with Graves' hyperthyroidism.

The chain links TRBV27 to TRBJ2-1, with 7 bases matching TRBD1. V shed 6 bases, J shed 0 bases, and the junction held 5 bases outside the gene matches. Looked up from germline, CDR1 is MNHEY and CDR2 is SMNVEV (reference sequence). The CDR3 spans 15 residues. CDR3 amino acids: CASRKTGSSYNEQFF. CDR3 sequence (DNA): TGTGCCAGCAGGAAGACAGGGAGCTCCTACAATGAGCAGTTCTTC.

The V call is TRBV4-3, the J call TRBJ2-3, with D perhaps TRBD2 (6 bases). V shed 4 bases and J shed 0 bases, with 17 bases lying between them. The CDR3 is 17 amino acids. Germline lookup yields CDR1 LGHNA and CDR2 YSLEER. CDR3 DNA sequence: TGCGCCAGCAGCCCGGGGGACCGCGGGGCTAGCACAGATACGCAGTATTTT. This codes for CASSPGDRGASTDTQYF.

This clonotype was picked up a small number of times. The chain couples TRBV7-8 to TRBJ2-3; D is possibly TRBD1 (5 bases). CDR1 SGHVS and CDR2 FQNEAQ come from the germline V gene. V lost 1 base and J lost 1, with 15 bases in between. CDR3 size: 17 residues. In DNA form, the CDR3 reads TGTGCCAGCAGCTTAGAAGGGCAGGGTCGGGGCACAGATACGCAGTATTTT. Its translation is CASSLEGQGRGTDTQYF.

The chain employs TRBV6-2 or TRBV6-3 and TRBJ2-7, with D possibly being TRBD1 (5 bases). The CDR3 sequence is 13 residues long. The germline gives CDR1 MNHEY, CDR2 SVGEGT. V was pared by 6 bases and J by 4 bases, with 13 bases between. Here the CDR3 DNA reads TGTGCCAGCAGCTTCTTCAGGGCTTACGAGCAGTACTTC. Its translation: CASSFFRAYEQYF.

This clonotype came up many times. This chain links TRBV7-9 with TRBJ2-7; the match to TRBD1 covers 9 bases. Losses at the gene ends were 2 bases for V and 2 bases for J; bases not matched to a gene: 7. Germline CDR1 reads SEHNR; CDR2 reads FQNEAQ (reference sequence). CDR3 size: 16 residues. In DNA form, the CDR3 reads TGTGCCAGCAGCTTAACTCCCGGGACAGGGCCCTACGAGCAGTACTTC. This encodes CASSLTPGTGPYEQYF.

In its sample, this clonotype was seen many times. The chain couples TRBV7-2 to TRBJ2-1, with a tentative D call TRBD1 (5 bases). CDR1 and CDR2 from the germline V gene are SGHTA and FQGNSA. V was pared by 3 bases and J by 2 bases, with 11 bases between. The CDR3 extends over 15 amino acids. CDR3 protein: CASSLQGPPYNEQFF. DNA of the CDR3: TGTGCCAGCAGCTTGCAGGGTCCACCCTACAATGAGCAGTTCTTC.

This clonotype turned up a few times. V is TRBV3-1 and J is TRBJ2-3; 13 bases map to TRBD2. V gave up 0 bases and J gave up 6 bases; unmatched junction bases: 21. The CDR3 has 22 amino acids. Germline CDR1 reads LGHDT; CDR2 reads YNNKEL (reference sequence). CDR3 protein: CASSQEWRDLRTSGRSRDTQYF. The CDR3 DNA follows: TGTGCCAGCAGCCAAGAGTGGCGAGACTTACGGACTAGCGGGAGATCAAGGGATACGCAGTATTTT.

This clonotype appeared a few times. The chain recombines TRBV4-1 with TRBJ2-7; D is perhaps TRBD1 or TRBD2 (5 bases each). This CDR3 is built from 16 residues. V was cut by 0 bases and J by 3 bases, with 15 bases left in between. In germline, CDR1 is MGHRA, CDR2 YSYEKL. As DNA, the CDR3 is TGCGCCAGCAGCCAAGACAGGGACGGGCTAAACTACGAGCAGTACTTC. Translation gives CASSQDRDGLNYEQYF.

The J gene is TRBJ2-7, the V gene TRBV29-1, with 9 bases fitting TRBD1. The CDR3 has 12 amino acids. The germline V gene encodes CDR1 SQVTM and CDR2 ANQGSEA. Germline trimming cut 5 bases from V and 7 bases from J; bases unmatched to any gene: 6. The CDR3 loop is CSVSGQGQEQYF. The DNA of the CDR3 is TGCAGCGTTTCGGGACAGGGCCAAGAGCAGTACTTC.

Only a few counts were recorded for this clonotype. The chain is built from TRBV6-1 and TRBJ2-7; 9 bases map to TRBD1. The CDR3 consists of 15 residues. Germline V lookup: CDR1 MNHNS, CDR2 SASEGT. V lost 6 bases and J lost 5; bases outside the gene matches: 11. In DNA, the CDR3 is TGTGCCAGCAGCCCTCCAGGGACAGGGATCCACGAGCAGTACTTC. Translation gives CASSPPGTGIHEQYF.

This clonotype was detected many times. The rearrangement links TRBV20-1 to TRBJ1-2, with D maybe TRBD1 (6 bases). This CDR3 has 12 residues. The V gene's germline CDR1 is DFQATT and CDR2 SNEGSKA (reference sequence). Trimming took off 6 bases at V and 8 bases at J, with 16 bases between the two ends. CDR3 residues: CSAARGAGGYTF. The CDR3 DNA is TGCAGTGCCGCGAGGGGGGCCGGGGGCTACACCTTC.